The sequence of this T cell receptor (beta chain) was determined in a study of blood T cells in healthy people across ages. General study findings and limits: Observed TCR beta diversity per million T cells went down as age went up. This fall followed a roughly linear course with age.

The germline gives CDR1 SGHRS, CDR2 YFSETQ. Trimming stripped 7 bases from V and 1 base from J, with 11 bases between. CDR3 size: 14 residues. As for this clonotype: Its antigen is not identified.

Together with a sample-barcoded 5' primer, a J-beta primer mix was included in a second PCR lasting about 7 to 11 cycles. Each CDR3 protein is one row after TCRdb ran MiXCR on the 5' RACE reads. In the table there are around 500,000 distinct CDR3 sequences, about 27% of which are singletons. These data also featured in a second study, about T cells of mothers and their children. From that report: Each mother yielded more than 8 million TCR beta CDR3 reads. Each child yielded millions of reads. Similar effects of thymic selection on TCR recombination output were recorded in related and unrelated pairs. Evidence of persistent microchimeric T cell clones was absent.

The specimen was blood. The rearrangement uses TRBV5-1 and TRBJ2-2; a weak D match, TRBD1 (5 bases). The source of this sequence is a boy younger than 10 in good health. The CDR3 here is CASGGAWNTGELFF. CDR3 DNA sequence: TGCGCCAGCGGTGGGGCCTGGAACACCGGGGAGCTGTTTTTT.